This T cell receptor beta chain was captured in a study of CD8 T cells in ankylosing spondylitis. This clonotype was observed many times. What it binds is unknown. Whole-study results and caveats: Significantly higher representation of disease-linked clones was reported for matched ankylosing spondylitis synovial fluid.

The CDR3 totals 16 residues. With 4 bases removed from V and 2 bases from J, the gap between germline ends came to 16 bases. Germline-derived CDR1 and CDR2 are SGDLS and YYNGEE. TCRdb fed the 5' RACE reads into MiXCR, producing one record per CDR3 protein. The data contain under 35,000 distinct CDR3 sequences, about 7.8% of them seen just once; the ten biggest clones take up roughly a tenth. The chain combines TRBV9 with TRBJ1-3, with D possibly being TRBD1 (6 bases). Sequenced sample: blood, either unsorted or a sorted T cell fraction (not recorded which). The clonotype originates from a male donor with ankylosing spondylitis or in good health (not recorded which). The CDR3 DNA reads as TGTGCCAGCAGCCAACTCCCAGGGGAAGCTGGAAACACCATATATTTT. This translates into CASSQLPGEAGNTIYF.